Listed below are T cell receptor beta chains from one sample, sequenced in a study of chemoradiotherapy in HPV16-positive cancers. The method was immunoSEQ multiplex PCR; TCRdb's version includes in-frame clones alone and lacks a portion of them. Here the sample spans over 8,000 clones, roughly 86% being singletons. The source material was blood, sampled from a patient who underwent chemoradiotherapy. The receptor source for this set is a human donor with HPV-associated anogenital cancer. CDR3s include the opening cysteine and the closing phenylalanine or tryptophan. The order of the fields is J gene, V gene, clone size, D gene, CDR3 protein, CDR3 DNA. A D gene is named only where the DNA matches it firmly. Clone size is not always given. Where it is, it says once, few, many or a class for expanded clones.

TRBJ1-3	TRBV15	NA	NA	CATSSGQGHGNTIYF	TGTGCCACCAGCAGCGGGCAGGGGCACGGAAACACCATATATTTT
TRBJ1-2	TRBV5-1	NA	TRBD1	CASSGTGAYGYTF	TGCGCCAGCAGCGGGACAGGGGCCTATGGCTACACCTTC
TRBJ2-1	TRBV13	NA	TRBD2	CASSLEGGSGGSSYNEQFF	TGTGCCAGCAGCTTAGAGGGAGGTAGCGGGGGGAGCTCATACAATGAGCAGTTCTTC
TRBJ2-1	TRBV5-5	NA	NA	CASSLGTGNEQFF	TGTGCCAGCAGCCTAGGTACAGGGAATGAGCAGTTCTTC
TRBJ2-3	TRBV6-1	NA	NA	CASSEMGPGQHFTDTQYF	TGTGCCAGCAGTGAAATGGGCCCTGGACAACACTTCACAGATACGCAGTATTTT
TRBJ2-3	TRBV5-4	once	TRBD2	CAPSAGREDTQYF	TGTGCCCCCTCGGCAGGGAGGGAAGATACGCAGTATTTT
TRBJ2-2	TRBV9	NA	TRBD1	CASSFTGVAGELFF	TGTGCCAGCAGCTTTACAGGGGTGGCCGGGGAGCTGTTTTTT
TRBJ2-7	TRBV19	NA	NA	CASSIWTDTYEQYF	TGTGCCAGTAGTATTTGGACAGATACCTACGAGCAGTACTTC
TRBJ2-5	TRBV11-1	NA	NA	CASSSRAPGARETQYF	TGTGCCAGCAGCTCCAGGGCCCCAGGCGCAAGAGAGACCCAGTACTTC
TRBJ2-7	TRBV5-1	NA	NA	CASSLEGDTYLNEQYF	TGCGCCAGCAGCTTGGAGGGGGACACATACCTGAACGAGCAGTACTTC
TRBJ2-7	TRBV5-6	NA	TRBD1	CASSLVGLRGMINEQYF	TGTGCCAGCAGCTTGGTGGGTCTCAGGGGGATGATCAACGAGCAGTACTTC